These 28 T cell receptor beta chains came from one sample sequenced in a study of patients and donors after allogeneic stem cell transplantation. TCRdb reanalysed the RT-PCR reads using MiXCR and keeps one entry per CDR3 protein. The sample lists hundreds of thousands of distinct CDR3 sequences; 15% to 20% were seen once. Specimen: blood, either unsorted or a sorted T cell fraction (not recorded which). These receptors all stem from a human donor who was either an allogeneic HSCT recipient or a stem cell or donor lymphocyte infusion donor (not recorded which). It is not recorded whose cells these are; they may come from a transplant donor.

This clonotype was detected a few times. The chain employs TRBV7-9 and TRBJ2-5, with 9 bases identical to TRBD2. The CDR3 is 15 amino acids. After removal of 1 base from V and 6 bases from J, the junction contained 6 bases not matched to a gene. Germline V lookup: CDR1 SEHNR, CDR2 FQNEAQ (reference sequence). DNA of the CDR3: TGTGCCAGCAGCTTAGAACTAGCGGGTGGAAAGACCCAGTACTTC. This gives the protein CASSLELAGGKTQYF. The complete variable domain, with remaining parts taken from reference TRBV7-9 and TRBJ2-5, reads DTGVSQNPRHKITKRGQNVTFRCDPISEHNRLYWYRQTLGQGPEFLTYFQNEAQLEKSRLLSDRFSAERPKGSFSTLEIQRTEQGDSAMYLCASSLELAGGKTQYFGPGTRLLVL.

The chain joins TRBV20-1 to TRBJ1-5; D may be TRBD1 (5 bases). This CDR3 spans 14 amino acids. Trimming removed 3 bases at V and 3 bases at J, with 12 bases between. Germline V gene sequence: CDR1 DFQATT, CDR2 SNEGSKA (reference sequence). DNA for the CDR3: TGCAGTGCTAGGGGCGGGACCCTCAATCAGCCCCAGCATTTT. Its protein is CSARGGTLNQPQHF.

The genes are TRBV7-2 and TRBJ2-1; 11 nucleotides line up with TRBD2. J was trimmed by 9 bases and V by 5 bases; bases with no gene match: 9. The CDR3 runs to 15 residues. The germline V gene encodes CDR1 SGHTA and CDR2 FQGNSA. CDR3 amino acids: CASSPDSGRAREQFF. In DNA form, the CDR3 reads TGTGCCAGCAGCCCCGATAGCGGGAGGGCCCGTGAGCAGTTCTTC.

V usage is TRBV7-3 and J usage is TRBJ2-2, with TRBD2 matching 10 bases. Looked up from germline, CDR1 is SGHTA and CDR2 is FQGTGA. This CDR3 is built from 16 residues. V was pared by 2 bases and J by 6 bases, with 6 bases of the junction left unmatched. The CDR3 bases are TGTGCCAGCAGCTTATATCCTAGCGGGAGTTCCGGGGAGCTGTTTTTT. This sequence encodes CASSLYPSGSSGELFF.

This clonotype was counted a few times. The CDR3 DNA sequence: TGTGCCAGCAGCCCCAGACTAGCGGGGGGAATACGGTTCTTC. Amino acids: CASSPRLAGGIRFF. The chain joins TRBV3-1 to TRBJ2-1, with TRBD2 identical over 13 bases. This CDR3 has 14 residues. Germline V CDR1 and CDR2: LGHDT, YNNKEL (reference sequence). V shed 4 bases and J 15 bases; nucleotides not matched to a gene: 9.

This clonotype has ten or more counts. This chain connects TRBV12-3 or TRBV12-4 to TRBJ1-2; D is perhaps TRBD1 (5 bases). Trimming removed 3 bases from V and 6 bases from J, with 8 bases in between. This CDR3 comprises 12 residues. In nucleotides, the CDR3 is TGTGCCAGCAGTTTCAGGGACCATGGCTACACCTTC. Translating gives CASSFRDHGYTF.

CDR3 in DNA: TGTGCCAGCAGCAGGGGGGAGCAGTACTTC. Translated: CASSRGEQYF. V and J are TRBV21-1 and TRBJ2-7; the DNA was not used to check the table's D call, TRBD1. TRBV21-1 is marked as a pseudogene. The CDR3 is 10 residues long.

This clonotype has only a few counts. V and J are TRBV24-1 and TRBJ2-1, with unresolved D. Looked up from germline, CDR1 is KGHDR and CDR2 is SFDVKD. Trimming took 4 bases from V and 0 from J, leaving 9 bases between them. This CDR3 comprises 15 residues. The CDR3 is CATSDPVSSYNEQFF. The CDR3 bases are TGTGCCACCAGTGACCCGGTTAGCTCCTACAATGAGCAGTTCTTC.

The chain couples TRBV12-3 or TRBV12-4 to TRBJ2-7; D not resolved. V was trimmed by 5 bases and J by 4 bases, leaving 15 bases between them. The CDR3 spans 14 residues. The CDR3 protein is CASSPNYPRYEQYF. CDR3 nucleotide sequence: TGTGCCAGCAGTCCCAACTACCCCCGTTACGAGCAGTACTTC.

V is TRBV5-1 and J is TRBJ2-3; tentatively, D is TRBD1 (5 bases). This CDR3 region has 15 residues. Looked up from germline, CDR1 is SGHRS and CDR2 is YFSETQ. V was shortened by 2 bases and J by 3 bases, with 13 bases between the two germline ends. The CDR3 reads CASSFSQSGTDTQYF. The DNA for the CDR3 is TGCGCCAGCAGCTTTTCTCAGTCAGGGACAGATACGCAGTATTTT.

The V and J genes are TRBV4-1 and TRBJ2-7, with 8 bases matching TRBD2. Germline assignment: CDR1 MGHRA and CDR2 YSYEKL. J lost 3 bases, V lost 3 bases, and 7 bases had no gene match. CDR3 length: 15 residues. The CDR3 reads CASSHRERGNYEQYF. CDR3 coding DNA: TGCGCCAGCAGCCATCGGGAGCGGGGGAACTACGAGCAGTACTTC.

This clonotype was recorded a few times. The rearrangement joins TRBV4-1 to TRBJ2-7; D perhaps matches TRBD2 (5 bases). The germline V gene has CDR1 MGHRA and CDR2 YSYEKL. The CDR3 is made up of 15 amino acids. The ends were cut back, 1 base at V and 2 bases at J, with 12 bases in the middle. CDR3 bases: TGCGCCAGCAGCCAAGGCCAGCGGTTAGCCTACGAGCAGTACTTC. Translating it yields CASSQGQRLAYEQYF.

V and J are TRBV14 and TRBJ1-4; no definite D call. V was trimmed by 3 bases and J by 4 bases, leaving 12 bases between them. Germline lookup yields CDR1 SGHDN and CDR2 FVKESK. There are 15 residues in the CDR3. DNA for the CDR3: TGTGCCAGCAGCCAGGCACTGGGCGGTAATGAAAAACTGTTTTTT. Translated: CASSQALGGNEKLFF. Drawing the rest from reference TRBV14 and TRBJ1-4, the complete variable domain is EAGVTQFPSHSVIEKGQTVTLRCDPISGHDNLYWYRRVMGKEIKFLLHFVKESKQDESGMPNNRFLAERTGGTYSTLKVQPAELEDSGVYFCASSQALGGNEKLFFGSGTQLSVL.

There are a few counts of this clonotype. The DNA for the CDR3 is TGTGCCAGCAGCGTAGATGAGGGGGGATACACAGATACGCAGTATTTT. Its translation: CASSVDEGGYTDTQYF. The rearrangement uses TRBV9 and TRBJ2-3, with D perhaps TRBD1 or TRBD2 (6 bases each). This CDR3 comprises 16 residues. Germline values: CDR1 SGDLS, CDR2 YYNGEE. The germline V and J ends were trimmed by 0 bases and 2 bases, with 13 bases remaining between them.

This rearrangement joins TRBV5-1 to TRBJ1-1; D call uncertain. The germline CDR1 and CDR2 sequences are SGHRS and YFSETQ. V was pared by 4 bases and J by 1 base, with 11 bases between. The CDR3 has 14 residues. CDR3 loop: CASSASLGNTEAFF. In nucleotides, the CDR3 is TGCGCCAGCAGCGCTTCCTTGGGGAACACTGAAGCTTTCTTT.

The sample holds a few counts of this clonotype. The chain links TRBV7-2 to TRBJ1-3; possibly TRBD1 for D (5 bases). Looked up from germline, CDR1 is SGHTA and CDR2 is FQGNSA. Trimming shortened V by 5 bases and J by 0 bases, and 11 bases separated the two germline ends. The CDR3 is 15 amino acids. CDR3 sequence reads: CASSQHQGSGNTIYF. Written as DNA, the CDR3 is TGTGCCAGCAGCCAACATCAGGGCTCTGGAAACACCATATATTTT.

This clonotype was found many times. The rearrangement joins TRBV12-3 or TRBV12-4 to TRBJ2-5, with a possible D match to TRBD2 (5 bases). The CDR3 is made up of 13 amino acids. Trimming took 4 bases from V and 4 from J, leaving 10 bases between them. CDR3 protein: CASSWSAGETQYF. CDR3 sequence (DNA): TGTGCCAGCAGTTGGAGTGCGGGAGAGACCCAGTACTTC.

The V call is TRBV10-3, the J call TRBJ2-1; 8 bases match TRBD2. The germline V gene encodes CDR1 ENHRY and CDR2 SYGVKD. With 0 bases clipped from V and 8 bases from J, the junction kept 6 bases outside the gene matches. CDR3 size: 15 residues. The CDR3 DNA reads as TGTGCCATCAGTGAGTCTGCGGGAGGCCCCTATGAGCAGTTCTTC. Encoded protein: CAISESAGGPYEQFF.

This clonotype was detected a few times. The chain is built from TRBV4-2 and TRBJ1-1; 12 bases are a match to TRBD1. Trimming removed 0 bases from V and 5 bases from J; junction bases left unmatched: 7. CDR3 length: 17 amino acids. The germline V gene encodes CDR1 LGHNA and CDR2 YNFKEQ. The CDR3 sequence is CASSQDLWDRGRTEAFF. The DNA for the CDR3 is TGTGCCAGCAGCCAAGATCTGTGGGACAGGGGGCGTACTGAAGCTTTCTTT.

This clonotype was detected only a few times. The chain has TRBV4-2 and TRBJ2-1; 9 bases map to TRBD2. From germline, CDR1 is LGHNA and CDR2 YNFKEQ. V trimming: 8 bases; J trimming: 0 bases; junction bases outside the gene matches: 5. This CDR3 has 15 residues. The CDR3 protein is CASARAGGSYNEQFF. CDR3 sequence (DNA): TGTGCCAGCGCCCGAGCGGGGGGCTCCTACAATGAGCAGTTCTTC.

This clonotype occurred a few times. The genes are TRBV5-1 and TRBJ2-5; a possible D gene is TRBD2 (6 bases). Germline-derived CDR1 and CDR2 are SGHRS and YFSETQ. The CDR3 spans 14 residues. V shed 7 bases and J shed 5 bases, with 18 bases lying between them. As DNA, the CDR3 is TGCGCCAGCGGGGGAGCGGGCGCAGGGGAGACCCAGTACTTC. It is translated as CASGGAGAGETQYF. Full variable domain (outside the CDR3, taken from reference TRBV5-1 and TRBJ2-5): KAGVTQTPRYLIKTRGQQVTLSCSPISGHRSVSWYQQTPGQGLQFLFEYFSETQRNKGNFPGRFSGRQFSNSRSEMNVSTLELGDSALYLCASGGAGAGETQYFGPGTRLLVL.

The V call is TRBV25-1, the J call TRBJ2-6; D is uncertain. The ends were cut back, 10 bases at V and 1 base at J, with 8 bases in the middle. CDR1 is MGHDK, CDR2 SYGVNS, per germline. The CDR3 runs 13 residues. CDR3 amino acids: CATSKSGANVLTF. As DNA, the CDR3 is TGTGCCACCTCAAAATCTGGGGCCAACGTCCTGACTTTC.

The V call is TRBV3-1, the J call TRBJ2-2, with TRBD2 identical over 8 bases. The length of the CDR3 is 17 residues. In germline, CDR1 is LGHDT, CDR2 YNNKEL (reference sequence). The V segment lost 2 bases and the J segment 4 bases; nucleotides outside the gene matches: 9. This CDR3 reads CASSQRGGRPVTGELFF. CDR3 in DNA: TGTGCCAGCAGCCAACGGGGCGGGAGGCCCGTCACCGGGGAGCTGTTTTTT.

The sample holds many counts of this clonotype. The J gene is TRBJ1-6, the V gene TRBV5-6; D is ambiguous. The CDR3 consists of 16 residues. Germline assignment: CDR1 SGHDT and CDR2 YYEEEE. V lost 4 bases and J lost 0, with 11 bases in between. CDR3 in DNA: TGTGCCAGCAGCGGCGGGAGGAGCTCCTATAATTCACCCCTCCACTTT. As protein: CASSGGRSSYNSPLHF.

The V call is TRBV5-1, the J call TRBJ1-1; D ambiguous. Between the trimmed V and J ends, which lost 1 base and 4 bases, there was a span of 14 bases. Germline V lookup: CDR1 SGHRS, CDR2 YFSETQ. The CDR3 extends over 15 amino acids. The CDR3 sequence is CASSLLTANPTEAFF. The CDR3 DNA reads TGCGCCAGCAGCTTGTTAACAGCGAATCCCACTGAAGCTTTCTTT.

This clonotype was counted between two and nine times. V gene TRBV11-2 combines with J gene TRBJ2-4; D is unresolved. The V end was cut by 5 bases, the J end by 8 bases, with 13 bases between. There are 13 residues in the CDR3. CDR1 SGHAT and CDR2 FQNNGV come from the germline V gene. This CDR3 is CASSPRWTDIQYF. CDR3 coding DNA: TGTGCCAGCAGCCCGAGGTGGACGGACATTCAGTACTTC. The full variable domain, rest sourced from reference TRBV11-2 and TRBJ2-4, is EAGVAQSPRYKIIEKRQSVAFWCNPISGHATLYWYQQILGQGPKLLIQFQNNGVVDDSQLPKDRFSAERLKGVDSTLKIQPAKLEDSAVYLCASSPRWTDIQYFGAGTRLSVL.

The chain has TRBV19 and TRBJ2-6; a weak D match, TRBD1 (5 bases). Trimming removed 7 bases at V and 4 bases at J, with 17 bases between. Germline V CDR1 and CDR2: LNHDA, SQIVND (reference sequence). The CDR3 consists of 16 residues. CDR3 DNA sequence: TGTGCCAGTACTCAACGAAGGGGTTCCGGGGCCAACGTCCTGACTTTC. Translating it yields CASTQRRGSGANVLTF.

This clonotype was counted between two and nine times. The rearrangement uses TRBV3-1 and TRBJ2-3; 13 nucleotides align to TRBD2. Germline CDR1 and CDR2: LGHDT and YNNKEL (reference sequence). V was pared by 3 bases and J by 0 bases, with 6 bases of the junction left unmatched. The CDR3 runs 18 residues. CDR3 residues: CASSQGGTSGMSTDTQYF. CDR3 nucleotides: TGTGCCAGCAGCCAGGGCGGGACTAGCGGGATGAGCACAGATACGCAGTATTTT.